This TCR beta chain was identified in a study of PD-1 blockade in mismatch repair-deficient tumors. Only in-frame clones appear in the TCRdb table, and some are missing; sequencing was by immunoSEQ multiplex PCR. The table includes fewer than 10,000 clones, 85% detected once. The clonotype comes from an adult with mismatch repair-deficient cancer. The input for sequencing was PBMCs, taken almost 47 weeks after starting pembrolizumab.

This chain's CDR3 is CSVPKLGLALQETQYF. The CDR3 nucleotides read TGCAGCGTTCCGAAGTTGGGACTAGCCCTCCAAGAGACCCAGTACTTC. V and J are TRBV29-1 and TRBJ2-5; 9 bases match TRBD2. CDR1 SQVTM and CDR2 ANQGSEA come from the germline V gene. There are 16 residues in the CDR3. The J segment lost 1 base and the V segment lost 5 bases, leaving 11 bases of the junction unmatched.